A single sample gave rise to the 10 T cell receptor beta chains below, sequenced in a study of a mutant IDH1 vaccine in newly diagnosed glioma. Time point here: baseline, week 1 (first vaccination visit). Treatment specified: pre-vaccination baseline after standard-of-care therapy. Sequencing used immunoSEQ multiplex PCR; TCRdb keeps in-frame clones, though not all of them. Here the sample spans 70,000 to 100,000 clones, approximately 80% being singletons. The specimen comprised PBMCs, sampled from a glioma patient treated with radiotherapy, temozolomide or both. Receptor source: a man between 35 and 55 years old with glioma. Some clones in this sample may be carry-over from other donors' samples.

The V gene is TRBV5-1, the J gene TRBJ2-2; 8 positions match TRBD1. V shed 2 bases, J shed 4 bases, and the junction held 7 bases outside the gene matches. The germline V gene has CDR1 SGHRS and CDR2 YFSETQ. The CDR3 spans 16 residues. CDR3 loop: CASSLPGGAGTGELFF. CDR3 coding DNA: TGCGCCAGCAGCTTACCAGGGGGCGCAGGCACCGGGGAGCTGTTTTTT. The entire variable domain, with the rest obtained from reference TRBV5-1 and TRBJ2-2, is as follows: KAGVTQTPRYLIKTRGQQVTLSCSPISGHRSVSWYQQTPGQGLQFLFEYFSETQRNKGNFPGRFSGRQFSNSRSEMNVSTLELGDSALYLCASSLPGGAGTGELFFGEGSRLTVL.

The chain couples TRBV9 to TRBJ1-2, with 8 nucleotides matching TRBD1. The CDR3 spans 15 residues. V shed 0 bases and J 9 bases; nucleotides not matched to a gene: 10. Germline loops: CDR1 SGDLS, CDR2 YYNGEE. CDR3: CASSVADPTGVRYTF. CDR3 coding DNA: TGTGCCAGCAGCGTAGCCGACCCGACAGGGGTCCGCTACACCTTC.

The chain links TRBV5-6 to TRBJ2-7; D gene uncertain. The CDR3 extends over 12 amino acids. CDR1 and CDR2 from the germline V gene are SGHDT and YYEEEE. Trimming cost V 0 bases and J 2 bases, with 3 bases left between them. CDR3: CASSLATYEQYF. In nucleotides, the CDR3 is TGTGCCAGCAGCTTGGCGACCTACGAGCAGTACTTC.

The chain couples TRBV5-4 to TRBJ2-7, with D tentatively TRBD2 (6 bases). Germline-derived CDR1 and CDR2 are SGHNT and YYREEE (reference sequence). CDR3 length: 15 amino acids. V lost 3 bases to trimming and J lost 2 bases, with 15 bases between them. The CDR3 spells CASSWGQGGPYEQYF. The CDR3, as DNA: TGTGCCAGCAGCTGGGGTCAGGGAGGCCCCTACGAGCAGTACTTC. Together with reference TRBV5-4 and TRBJ2-7, the CDR3 gives the full variable domain: ETGVTQSPTHLIKTRGQQVTLRCSSQSGHNTVSWYQQALGQGPQFIFQYYREEENGRGNFPPRFSGLQFPNYSSELNVNALELDDSALYLCASSWGQGGPYEQYFGPGTRLTVT.

The sample holds a few counts of this clone. The chain combines TRBV5-8 with TRBJ1-2, with a weak D call TRBD1 (6 bases). Trimming stripped 5 bases from V and 0 bases from J, with 11 bases between. The CDR3 is 14 residues long. Germline assignment: CDR1 SGHTS and CDR2 YDEGEE. CDR3 DNA: TGTGCCAGCAGAAGACAGGATTCTAACTATGGCTACACCTTC. It encodes CASRRQDSNYGYTF. The full variable domain, in which reference TRBV5-8 and TRBJ1-2 provide the parts outside the CDR3, is EAGVTQSPTHLIKTRGQQATLRCSPISGHTSVYWYQQALGLGLQFLLWYDEGEERNRGNFPPRFSGRQFPNYSSELNVNALELEDSALYLCASRRQDSNYGYTFGSGTRLTVV.

This clone was counted once. The rearrangement uses TRBV6-5 and TRBJ2-7; the match to TRBD1 covers 10 bases. This CDR3 is built from 15 residues. The ends lost 6 bases at V and 2 bases at J; junction bases unmatched: 7. Germline assignment: CDR1 MNHEY and CDR2 SVGAGI. The CDR3 spells CASRVRDRGAYEQYF. CDR3 in DNA: TGTGCCAGCAGAGTCCGGGACAGGGGAGCCTACGAGCAGTACTTC.

This clone was seen repeatedly, ten times or more. V usage is TRBV30 and J usage is TRBJ1-4; D not certain. CDR1 and CDR2 (germline): GTSNPN, SVGIG (reference sequence). The CDR3 length is 14 residues. The V gene lost 0 bases and the J gene lost 4 bases, with 9 bases spanning the gap. In DNA, the CDR3 is TGTGCCTGGAGTGTCGGGAGTAATAATGAAAAACTGTTTTTT. This sequence encodes CAWSVGSNNEKLFF.

As regards this clone: At one end, the junction sequence differs from germline, possibly due to a read error. CDR3 in DNA: TGTGCCAGCAGTGAAGAAGGAGGGTCCTCCAATGAGCAGTTCTTC. Translated, it gives CASSEEGGSSNEQFF. V is TRBV6-1 and J is TRBJ2-1; D may be TRBD2 (6 bases). The CDR3 length is 15 residues. CDR1 MNHNS and CDR2 SASEGT come from the germline V gene.

The chain combines TRBV10-2 with TRBJ2-3; no reliable D call. CDR1 and CDR2 (germline): WSHSY, SAAADI. CDR3 length: 14 amino acids. The ends were cut back, 2 bases at V and 7 bases at J, with 13 bases in the middle. CDR3 loop: CASSEGNIGNTQYF. The CDR3 nucleotides are TGCGCCAGCAGTGAGGGGAACATAGGGAATACGCAGTATTTT.

This clone was counted between two and nine times. The chain has TRBV4-2 and TRBJ2-5; TRBD2 matches 7 bases. Trimming cost V 0 bases and J 4 bases; bases outside gene matches: 8. The length of the CDR3 is 16 residues. Germline V CDR1 and CDR2: LGHNA, YNFKEQ. In nucleotides, the CDR3 is TGTGCCAGCAGCCAAGAAAACGGGGGGTATCGAGAGACCCAGTACTTC. It codes for CASSQENGGYRETQYF.